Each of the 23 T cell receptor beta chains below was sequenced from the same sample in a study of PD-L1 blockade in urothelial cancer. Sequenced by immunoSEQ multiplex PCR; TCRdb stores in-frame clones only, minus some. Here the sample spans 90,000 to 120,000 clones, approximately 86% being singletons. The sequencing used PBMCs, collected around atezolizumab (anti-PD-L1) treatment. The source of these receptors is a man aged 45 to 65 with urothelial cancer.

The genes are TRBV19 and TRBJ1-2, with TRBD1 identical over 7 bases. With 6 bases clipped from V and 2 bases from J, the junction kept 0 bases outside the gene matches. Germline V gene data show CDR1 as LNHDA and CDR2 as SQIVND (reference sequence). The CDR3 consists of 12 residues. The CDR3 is CASRTGNYGYTF. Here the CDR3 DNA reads TGTGCCAGTAGGACAGGGAACTATGGCTACACCTTC.

DNA of the CDR3: TGTGCCAGCATCCTGGGACTAGCGGGAGTTGGGGAGCAGTTCTTC. Its translation: CASILGLAGVGEQFF. The chain has TRBV6-1 and TRBJ2-1, with 14 bases fitting TRBD2. With 7 bases clipped from V and 10 bases from J, the junction kept 9 bases outside the gene matches. This CDR3 contains 15 residues. Germline-derived CDR1 and CDR2 are MNHNS and SASEGT.

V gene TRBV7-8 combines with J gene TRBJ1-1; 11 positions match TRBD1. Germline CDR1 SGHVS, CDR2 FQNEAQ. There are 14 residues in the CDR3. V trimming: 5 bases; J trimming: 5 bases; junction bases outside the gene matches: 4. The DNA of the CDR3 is TGTGCCAGCAGCAAGGGACAGGGGGTGACTGAAGCTTTCTTT. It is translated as CASSKGQGVTEAFF.

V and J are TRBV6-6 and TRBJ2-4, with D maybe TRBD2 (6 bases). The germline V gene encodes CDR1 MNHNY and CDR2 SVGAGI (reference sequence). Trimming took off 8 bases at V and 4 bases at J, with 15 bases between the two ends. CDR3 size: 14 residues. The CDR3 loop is CASGDSGRKNIQYF. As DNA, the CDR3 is TGTGCCAGCGGGGACTCCGGCAGGAAAAACATTCAGTACTTC.

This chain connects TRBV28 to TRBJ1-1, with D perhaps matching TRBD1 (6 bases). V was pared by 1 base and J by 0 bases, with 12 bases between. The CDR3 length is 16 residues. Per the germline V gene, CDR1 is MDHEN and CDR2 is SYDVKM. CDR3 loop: CASSLLWTALNTEAFF. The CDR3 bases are TGTGCCAGCAGTTTATTGTGGACAGCATTGAACACTGAAGCTTTCTTT.

CDR3 residues: CASSAQTGKETQYF. The DNA for the CDR3 is TGTGCCAGCAGCGCCCAGACGGGTAAAGAGACCCAGTACTTC. The chain recombines TRBV9 with TRBJ2-5, with unresolved D. Trimming cost V 3 bases and J 3 bases, with 12 bases left between them. This CDR3 region has 14 residues. Looked up from germline, CDR1 is SGDLS and CDR2 is YYNGEE.

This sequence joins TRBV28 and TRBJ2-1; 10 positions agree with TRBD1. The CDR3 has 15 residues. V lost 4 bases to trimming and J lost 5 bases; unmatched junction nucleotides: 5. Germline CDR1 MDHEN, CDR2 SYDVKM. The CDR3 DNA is TGTGCCAGCAGTTCTTGGACAGGGGGGAACAATGAGCAGTTCTTC. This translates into CASSSWTGGNNEQFF.

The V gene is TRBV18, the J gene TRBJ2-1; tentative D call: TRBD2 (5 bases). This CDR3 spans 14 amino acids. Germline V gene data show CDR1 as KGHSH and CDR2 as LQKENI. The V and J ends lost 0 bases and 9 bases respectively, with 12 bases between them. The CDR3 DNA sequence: TGTGCCAGCTCACCACCGACGGGGTCAAGTGAGCAGTTCTTC. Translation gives CASSPPTGSSEQFF. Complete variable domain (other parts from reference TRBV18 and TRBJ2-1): NAGVMQNPRHLVRRRGQEARLRCSPMKGHSHVYWYRQLPEEGLKFMVYLQKENIIDESGMPKERFSAEFPKEGPSILRIQQVVRGDSAAYFCASSPPTGSSEQFFGPGTRLTVL.

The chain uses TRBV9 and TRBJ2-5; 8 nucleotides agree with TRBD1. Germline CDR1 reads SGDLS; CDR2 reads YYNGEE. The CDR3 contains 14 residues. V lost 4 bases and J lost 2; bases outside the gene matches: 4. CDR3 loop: CASSYRTGQETQYF. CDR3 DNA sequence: TGTGCCAGCAGCTACCGGACAGGGCAAGAGACCCAGTACTTC. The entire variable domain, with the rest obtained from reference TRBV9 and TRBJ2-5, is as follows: DSGVTQTPKHLITATGQRVTLRCSPRSGDLSVYWYQQSLDQGLQFLIQYYNGEERAKGNILERFSAQQFPDLHSELNLSSLELGDSALYFCASSYRTGQETQYFGPGTRLLVL.

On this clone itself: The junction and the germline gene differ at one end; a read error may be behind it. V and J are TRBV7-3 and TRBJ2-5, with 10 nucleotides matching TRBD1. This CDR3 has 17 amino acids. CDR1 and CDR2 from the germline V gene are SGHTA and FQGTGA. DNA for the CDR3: TGTGCCAGCAGCCTAACCGGGACAGGGGACCAGTGGGGGACCCAGTACTTC. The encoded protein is CASSLTGTGDQWGTQYF.

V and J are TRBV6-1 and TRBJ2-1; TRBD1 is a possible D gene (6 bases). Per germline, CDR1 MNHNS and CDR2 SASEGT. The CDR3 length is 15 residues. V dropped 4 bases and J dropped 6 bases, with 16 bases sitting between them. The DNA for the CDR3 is TGTGCCAGCAGTGCGGAACAGGGTTTTCGCAATGAGCAGTTCTTC. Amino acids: CASSAEQGFRNEQFF.

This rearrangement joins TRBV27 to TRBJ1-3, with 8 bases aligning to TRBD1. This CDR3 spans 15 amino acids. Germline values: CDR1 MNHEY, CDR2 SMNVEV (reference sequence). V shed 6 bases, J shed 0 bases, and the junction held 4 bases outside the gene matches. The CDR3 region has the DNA TGTGCCAGCAGGCGACAGGGGAACTCTGGAAACACCATATATTTT. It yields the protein CASRRQGNSGNTIYF.

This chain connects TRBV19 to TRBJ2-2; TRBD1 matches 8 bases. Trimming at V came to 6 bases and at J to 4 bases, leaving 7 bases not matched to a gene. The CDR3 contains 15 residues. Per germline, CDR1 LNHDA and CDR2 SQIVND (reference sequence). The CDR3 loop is CASRTGDRITGELFF. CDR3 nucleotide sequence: TGTGCCAGTAGAACAGGGGACAGGATCACCGGGGAGCTGTTTTTT.

The CDR3 spells CASSQGVQGAARQPQHF. The DNA of the CDR3 is TGCGCCAGCAGCCAAGGAGTCCAGGGGGCCGCCCGTCAGCCCCAGCATTTT. The gene calls are TRBV4-1 and TRBJ1-5; TRBD1 matches at 8 bases. V lost 1 base to trimming and J lost 6 bases; unmatched junction nucleotides: 11. The V gene's germline CDR1 is MGHRA and CDR2 YSYEKL. This CDR3 has 17 residues.

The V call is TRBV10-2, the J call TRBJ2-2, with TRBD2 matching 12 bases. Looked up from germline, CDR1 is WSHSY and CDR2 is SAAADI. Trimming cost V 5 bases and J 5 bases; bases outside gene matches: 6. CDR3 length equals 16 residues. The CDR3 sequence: CASSKRTSGVTGELFF. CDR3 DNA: TGCGCCAGCAGTAAAAGGACTAGCGGGGTTACCGGGGAGCTGTTTTTT.

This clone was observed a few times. CDR3 in amino acids: CASSLSGQEGEAFF. In nucleotides, the CDR3 is TGCGCCAGCAGCTTGTCCGGACAGGAAGGCGAAGCTTTCTTT. The V call is TRBV5-1, the J call TRBJ1-1; 7 nucleotides match TRBD1. Germline lookup yields CDR1 SGHRS and CDR2 YFSETQ. V shed 1 base, J shed 8 bases, and the junction held 8 bases outside the gene matches. The CDR3 has 14 amino acids.

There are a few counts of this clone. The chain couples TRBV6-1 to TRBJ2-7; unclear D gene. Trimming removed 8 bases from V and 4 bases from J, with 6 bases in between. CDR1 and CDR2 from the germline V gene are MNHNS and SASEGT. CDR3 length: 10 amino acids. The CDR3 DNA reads TGTGCCAGCGACTCTTACGAGCAGTACTTC. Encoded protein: CASDSYEQYF.

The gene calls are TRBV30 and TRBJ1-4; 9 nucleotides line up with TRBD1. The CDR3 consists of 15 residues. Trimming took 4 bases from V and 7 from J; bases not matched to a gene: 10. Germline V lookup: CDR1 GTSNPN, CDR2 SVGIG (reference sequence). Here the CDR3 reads CAWKIQGAGSEKLFF. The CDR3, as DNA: TGTGCCTGGAAAATACAGGGGGCAGGAAGTGAAAAACTGTTTTTT.

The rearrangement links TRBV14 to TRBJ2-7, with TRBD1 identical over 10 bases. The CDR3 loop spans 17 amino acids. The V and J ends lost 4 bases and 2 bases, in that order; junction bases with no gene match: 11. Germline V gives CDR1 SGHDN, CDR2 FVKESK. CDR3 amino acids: CASSLKRGQGITYEQYF. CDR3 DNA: TGTGCCAGCAGCCTTAAACGGGGACAGGGGATAACCTACGAGCAGTACTTC.

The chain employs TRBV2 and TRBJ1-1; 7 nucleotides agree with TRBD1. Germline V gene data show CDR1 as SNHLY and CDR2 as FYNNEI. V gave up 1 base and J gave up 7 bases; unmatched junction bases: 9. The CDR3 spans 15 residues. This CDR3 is CASSEDFRGVIEAFF. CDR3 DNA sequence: TGTGCCAGCAGTGAAGACTTCAGGGGGGTTATTGAAGCTTTCTTT. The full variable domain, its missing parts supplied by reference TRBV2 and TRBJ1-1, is EPEVTQTPSHQVTQMGQEVILRCVPISNHLYFYWYRQILGQKVEFLVSFYNNEISEKSEIFDDQFSVERPDGSNFTLKIRSTKLEDSAMYFCASSEDFRGVIEAFFGQGTRLTVV.

The CDR3 DNA is TGTGCCAGCTCACCCACTCGACCAGGACATTACAATGAGCAGTTCTTC. It is translated as CASSPTRPGHYNEQFF. The rearrangement joins TRBV18 to TRBJ2-1, with D perhaps TRBD1 (5 bases). CDR1 is KGHSH, CDR2 LQKENI, per germline. With 3 bases removed from V and 4 bases from J, the gap between germline ends came to 16 bases. CDR3 size: 16 residues.

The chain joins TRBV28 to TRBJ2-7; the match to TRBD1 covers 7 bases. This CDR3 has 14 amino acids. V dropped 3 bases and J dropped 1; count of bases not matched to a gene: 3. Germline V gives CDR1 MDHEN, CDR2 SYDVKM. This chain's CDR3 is CASSFQQGSYEQYF. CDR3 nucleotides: TGTGCCAGCAGTTTTCAACAGGGGTCCTACGAGCAGTACTTC.

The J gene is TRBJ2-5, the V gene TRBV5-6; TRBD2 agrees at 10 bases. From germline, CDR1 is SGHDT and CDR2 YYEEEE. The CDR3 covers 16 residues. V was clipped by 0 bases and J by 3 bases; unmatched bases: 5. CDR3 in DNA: TGTGCCAGCAGCTTGGCCGGAGCGGGAGGGAAAGAGACCCAGTACTTC. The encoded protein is CASSLAGAGGKETQYF.